This is a list of T cell receptor beta chains from one sample in a study of post-analysis software for immune sequencing data. TCRdb passed the PCR reads through MiXCR, listing each CDR3 protein once. The sample includes 750,000 to 950,000 distinct CDR3 sequences, 53% of them seen just once. The sequenced sample consisted of blood. The source of these receptors is a girl under 18 with multiple sclerosis. CDR3s include the opening cysteine and the closing phenylalanine or tryptophan. Fields, in order: J gene, clone size, D gene, V gene, CDR3 DNA, CDR3 protein. D genes are given only for firm matches. Rows may omit the clone size; those that give it use once, few, many or a size class.

TRBJ1-4	few	NA	TRBV7-9	TGTGGAGTGCTGAGACAGGAAAAACTGTTTTTT	CGVLRQEKLFF
TRBJ1-1	NA	TRBD1	TRBV6-6	TGTGCCAGCAGTAGACAGGGGATAGGGACTGAAGCTTTCTTT	CASSRQGIGTEAFF
TRBJ2-5	few	NA	TRBV12-3/TRBV12-4	TGTGCCAGCAGCTATGAGGGTATGGGGCAGTACTTC	CASSYEGMGQYF
TRBJ2-1	NA	TRBD1	TRBV29-1	TGCAGCGTGGGCCGACAGGGATGGGACAATGAGCAGTTCTTC	CSVGRQGWDNEQFF
TRBJ1-1	NA	NA	TRBV3-1	TGTGCCAGCAGCCAACCTGGGCAGAACACTGAAGCTTTCTTT	CASSQPGQNTEAFF
TRBJ2-1	NA	TRBD2	TRBV29-1	TGCAGCGTCTACTTAGCGGGAGGGCCCTCAGGTGAGCAGTTCTTC	CSVYLAGGPSGEQFF
TRBJ2-5	once	NA	TRBV20-1	TGCAGTGCTGGGCCGACAGAGGTCCAAGAGACCCAGTACTTC	CSAGPTEVQETQYF
TRBJ1-1	NA	TRBD1	TRBV12-3/TRBV12-4	TGTGCCAGCAGTTTAGGAGGACAGGGAAAGGAAGCTTTCTTT	CASSLGGQGKEAFF
TRBJ1-2	NA	NA	TRBV12-3/TRBV12-4	TGTGCCAGCACCCCTTGGGGGAGCGGCTACACCTTC	CASTPWGSGYTF
TRBJ2-7	NA	TRBD2	TRBV20-1	TGCAGTGCTAGACTAGCGGGGCTCCCCGAGCAGTACTTC	CSARLAGLPEQYF
TRBJ2-1	NA	TRBD2	TRBV6-4	TGTGCCAGCCTGAGGACTAGCGGGGGCCGGACGTTCTTC	CASLRTSGGRTFF
TRBJ2-3	many	NA	TRBV4-2	TGTGCCAGCAGCCAGAAGAAGCAGGACGTCGATACGCAGTATTTT	CASSQKKQDVDTQYF
TRBJ2-5	NA	NA	TRBV20-1	TGCAGTGCTAGGACTCCTTTGGCCCCAAAGGGACCACAGTACGGGCAGTACTTC	CSARTPLAPKGPQYGQYF
TRBJ2-3	once	NA	TRBV3-1	TGTGCCAGCAGCCCCAGGGATGGGGATACGCAGTATTTT	CASSPRDGDTQYF
TRBJ1-5	few	TRBD1	TRBV10-3	TGTGCCATCAGTCAACAGGGGTTAGGCAATCAGCCCCAGCATTTT	CAISQQGLGNQPQHF
TRBJ2-7	few	TRBD2	TRBV6-6	TGTGCCACAGAAAGCGGGGATTATAACTACGAGCAGTACTTC	CATESGDYNYEQYF
TRBJ2-7	few	NA	TRBV7-2	TGTGCCAGCAGCCTACAGGGTGTAACCTACGAGCAGTACTTC	CASSLQGVTYEQYF
TRBJ2-7	NA	TRBD1	TRBV10-3	TGTGCCATCACGATAGGGCAGGGGGCTAGAAACGAGCAGTACTTC	CAITIGQGARNEQYF
TRBJ2-7	NA	TRBD1	TRBV14	TGTGCCAGCAGCCAAGGGTATCCGAGACAGGGGAACTACGAGCAGTACTTC	CASSQGYPRQGNYEQYF
TRBJ2-7	NA	NA	TRBV7-6	TGTGCCAGCAGAGGGGGAGGCGAGCAGTACTTC	CASRGGGEQYF
TRBJ1-2	NA	NA	TRBV12-3/TRBV12-4	TGTGCCAGCACCTTAACAGCGACAGCCTATGGCTACACCTTC	CASTLTATAYGYTF
TRBJ2-3	few	NA	TRBV12-3/TRBV12-4	TGTGCCAGCATGGACAGTAGCACAGATACGCAGTATTTT	CASMDSSTDTQYF
TRBJ1-2	NA	NA	TRBV4-2	TGTGCCAGCAGCCAAGCGGACAGTGCCCCGTTGGGCTACACCTTC	CASSQADSAPLGYTF
TRBJ2-7	NA	NA	TRBV5-1	TGCGCCAGCAGCTTGTTTACAGCCTACGAGCAGTACTTC	CASSLFTAYEQYF
TRBJ2-7	NA	NA	TRBV5-1	TGCGCCAGCAGCTTGGTTGTAGGGGGTGAAGACGAGCAGTACTTC	CASSLVVGGEDEQYF
TRBJ1-2	NA	NA	TRBV6-5	TGTGCCAGCAGGCTTCGGATGGGTGGTGGCTACACCTTC	CASRLRMGGGYTF
TRBJ2-7	NA	TRBD2	TRBV6-2/TRBV6-3	TGTGCCAGCATATGGTTCCCTCCTAAGGTAGCGGGGGGGATCCCATCAGGAACCTACGAGCAGTACTTC	CASIWFPPKVAGGIPSGTYEQYF
TRBJ2-7	NA	NA	TRBV5-1	TGCGCCAGCAGCTTTGACCCGGCCTACGAGCAGTACTTC	CASSFDPAYEQYF